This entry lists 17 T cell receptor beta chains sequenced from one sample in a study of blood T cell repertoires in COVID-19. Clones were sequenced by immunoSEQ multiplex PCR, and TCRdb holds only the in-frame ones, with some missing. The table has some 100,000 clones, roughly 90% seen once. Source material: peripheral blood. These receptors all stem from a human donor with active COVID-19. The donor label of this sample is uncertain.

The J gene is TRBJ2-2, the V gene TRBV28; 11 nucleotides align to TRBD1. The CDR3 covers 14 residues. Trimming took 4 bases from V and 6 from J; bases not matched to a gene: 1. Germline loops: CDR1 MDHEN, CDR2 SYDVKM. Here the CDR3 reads CASSSDRGPGELFF. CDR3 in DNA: TGTGCCAGCAGTTCGGACAGGGGGCCCGGGGAGCTGTTTTTT. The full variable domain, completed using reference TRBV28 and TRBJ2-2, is DVKVTQSSRYLVKRTGEKVFLECVQDMDHENMFWYRQDPGLGLRLIYFSYDVKMKEKGDIPEGYSVSREKKERFSLILESASTNQTSMYLCASSSDRGPGELFFGEGSRLTVL.

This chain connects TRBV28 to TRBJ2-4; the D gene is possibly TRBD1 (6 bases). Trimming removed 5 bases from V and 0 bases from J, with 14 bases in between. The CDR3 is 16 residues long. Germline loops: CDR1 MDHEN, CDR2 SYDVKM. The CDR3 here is CASSPRDIIAKNIQYF. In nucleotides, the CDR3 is TGTGCCAGCAGTCCCCGGGACATCATAGCCAAAAACATTCAGTACTTC.

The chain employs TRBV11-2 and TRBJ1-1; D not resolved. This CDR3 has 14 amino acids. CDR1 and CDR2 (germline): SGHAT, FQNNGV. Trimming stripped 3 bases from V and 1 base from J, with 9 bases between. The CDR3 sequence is CASSLADPNTEAFF. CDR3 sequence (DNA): TGTGCCAGCAGCTTGGCGGATCCGAACACTGAAGCTTTCTTT.

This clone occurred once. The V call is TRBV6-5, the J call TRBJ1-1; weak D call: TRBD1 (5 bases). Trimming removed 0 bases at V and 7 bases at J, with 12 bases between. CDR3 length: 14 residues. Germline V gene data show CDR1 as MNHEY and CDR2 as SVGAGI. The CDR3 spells CASSYSQGWGEAFF. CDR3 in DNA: TGTGCCAGCAGTTACTCGCAGGGTTGGGGTGAAGCTTTCTTT.

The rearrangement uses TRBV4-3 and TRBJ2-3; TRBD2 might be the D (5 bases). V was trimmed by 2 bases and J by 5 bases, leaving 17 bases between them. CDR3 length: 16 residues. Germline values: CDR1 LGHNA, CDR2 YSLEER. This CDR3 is CASSQSLTIGVDTQYF. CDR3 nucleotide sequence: TGCGCCAGCAGCCAAAGTTTGACCATCGGGGTAGATACGCAGTATTTT.

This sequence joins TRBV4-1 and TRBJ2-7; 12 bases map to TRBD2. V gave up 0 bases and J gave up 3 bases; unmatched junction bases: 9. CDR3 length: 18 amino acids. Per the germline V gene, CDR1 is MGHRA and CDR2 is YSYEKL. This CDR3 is CASSQETSGGVIFYEQYF. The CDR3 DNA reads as TGCGCCAGCAGCCAAGAGACTAGCGGGGGTGTCATCTTCTACGAGCAGTACTTC.

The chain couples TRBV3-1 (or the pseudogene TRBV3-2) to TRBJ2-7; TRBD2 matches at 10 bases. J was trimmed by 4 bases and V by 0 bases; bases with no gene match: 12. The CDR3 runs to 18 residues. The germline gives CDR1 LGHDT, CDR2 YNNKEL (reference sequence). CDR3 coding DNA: TGTGCCAGCAGCCAAGATCGTGGAGCGGGGGGGCCTCGGTACGAGCAGTACTTC. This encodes CASSQDRGAGGPRYEQYF.

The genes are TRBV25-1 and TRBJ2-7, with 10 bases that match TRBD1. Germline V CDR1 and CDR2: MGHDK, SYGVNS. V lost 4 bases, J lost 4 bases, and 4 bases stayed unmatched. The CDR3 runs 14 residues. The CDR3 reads CASSGGQGSYEQYF. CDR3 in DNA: TGTGCCAGCAGTGGGGGACAGGGGAGTTACGAGCAGTACTTC.

CDR3 nucleotides: TGTGCCAGCAGCCGTTGGGACAGCCAAGAGACCCAGTACTTC. Amino acids: CASSRWDSQETQYF. The chain uses TRBV7-9 and TRBJ2-5; 7 bases fit TRBD1. Trimming removed 5 bases from V and 1 base from J; junction bases left unmatched: 4. The CDR3 has 14 amino acids. Germline V gene data show CDR1 as SEHNR and CDR2 as FQNEAQ (reference sequence).

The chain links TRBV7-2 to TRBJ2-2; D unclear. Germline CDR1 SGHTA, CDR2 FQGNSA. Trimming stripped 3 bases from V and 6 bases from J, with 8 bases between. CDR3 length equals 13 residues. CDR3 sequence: CASSFTPPGELFF. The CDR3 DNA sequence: TGTGCCAGCAGCTTCACACCCCCCGGGGAGCTGTTTTTT.

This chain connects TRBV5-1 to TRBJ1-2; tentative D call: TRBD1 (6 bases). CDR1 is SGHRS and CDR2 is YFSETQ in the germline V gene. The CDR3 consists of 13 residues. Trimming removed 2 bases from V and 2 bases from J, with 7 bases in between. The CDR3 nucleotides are TGCGCCAGCAGCTTAGGACAGAACTATGGCTACACCTTC. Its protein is CASSLGQNYGYTF.

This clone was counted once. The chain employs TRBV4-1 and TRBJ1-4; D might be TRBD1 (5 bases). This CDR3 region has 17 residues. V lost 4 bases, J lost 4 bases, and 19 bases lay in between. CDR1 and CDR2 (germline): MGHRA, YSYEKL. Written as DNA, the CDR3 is TGCGCCAGCAGCCGCGGGACCGGGCCGCTAGGTAATGAAAAACTGTTTTTT. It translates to CASSRGTGPLGNEKLFF.

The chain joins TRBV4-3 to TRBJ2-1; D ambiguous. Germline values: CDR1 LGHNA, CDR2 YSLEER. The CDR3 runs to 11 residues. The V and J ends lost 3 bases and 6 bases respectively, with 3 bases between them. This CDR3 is CASSHRNEQFF. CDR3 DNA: TGCGCCAGCAGCCACCGCAATGAGCAGTTCTTC.

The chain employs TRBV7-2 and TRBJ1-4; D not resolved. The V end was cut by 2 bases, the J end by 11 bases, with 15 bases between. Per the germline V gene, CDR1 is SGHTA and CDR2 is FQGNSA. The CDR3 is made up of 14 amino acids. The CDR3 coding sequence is TGTGCCAGCAGCTTATTGATGGCGACGGGGAAACTGTTTTTT. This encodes CASSLLMATGKLFF.

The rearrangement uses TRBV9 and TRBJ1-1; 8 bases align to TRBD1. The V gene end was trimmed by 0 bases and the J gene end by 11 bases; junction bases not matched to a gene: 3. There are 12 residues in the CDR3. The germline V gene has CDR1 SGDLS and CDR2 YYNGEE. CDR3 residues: CASSVGTGSAFF. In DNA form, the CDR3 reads TGTGCCAGCAGCGTAGGGACAGGGTCGGCTTTCTTT.

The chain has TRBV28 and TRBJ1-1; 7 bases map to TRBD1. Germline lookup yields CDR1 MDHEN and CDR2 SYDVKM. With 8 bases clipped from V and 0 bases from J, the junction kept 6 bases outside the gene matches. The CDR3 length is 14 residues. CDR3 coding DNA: TGTGCCAGCGGCGAGGGGGCTTTGAACACTGAAGCTTTCTTT. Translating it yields CASGEGALNTEAFF.

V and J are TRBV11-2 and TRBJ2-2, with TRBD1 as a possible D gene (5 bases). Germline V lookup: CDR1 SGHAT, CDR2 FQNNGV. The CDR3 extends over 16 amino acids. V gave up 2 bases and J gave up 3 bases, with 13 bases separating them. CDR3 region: CASSLLGQVDTGELFF. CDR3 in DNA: TGTGCCAGCAGCTTACTGGGGCAGGTCGACACCGGGGAGCTGTTTTTT. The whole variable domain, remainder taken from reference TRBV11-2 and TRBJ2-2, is EAGVAQSPRYKIIEKRQSVAFWCNPISGHATLYWYQQILGQGPKLLIQFQNNGVVDDSQLPKDRFSAERLKGVDSTLKIQPAKLEDSAVYLCASSLLGQVDTGELFFGEGSRLTVL.